The clone carrying this T cell receptor beta chain was recorded at least ten times. Its antigen remains unidentified. Time point noted: pre-sensitization, week 0. As to treatment: therapeutic diphenylcyclopropenone sensitization with weekly scalp DPC. Extraction yielded total RNA from whole blood (unfractionated). The data were obtained in a study of human T cells and chemical hapten exposure. Background on the study: Chiefly women, the patients showed alopecia areata, totalis or universalis. Findings and limits, study-wide: TCRs above 1 in 1000 frequency did not change with DPC sensitization.

Germline V CDR1 and CDR2: MDHEN, SYDVKM. The ends were cut back, 8 bases at V and 1 base at J, with 8 bases in the middle. CDR3 length: 13 residues. TCRdb analysed the RACE reads with MiXCR anew, one entry per CDR3 protein. In the table there are more than 300,000 distinct CDR3 sequences, 5.1% of which are singletons. This sequence joins TRBV28 and TRBJ2-2; D perhaps matches TRBD2 (5 bases). This TCR derives from a woman between 50 and 59 years old with alopecia areata. Some clones in this sample may be carry-over from other donors' samples. Here the sequenced sample was whole blood, taken in connection with sensitization to the hapten diphenylcyclopropenone (DPC). The CDR3 DNA reads TGTGCCAGCGATAGCGAGAACACCGGGGAGCTGTTTTTT. It translates to CASDSENTGELFF.